This T cell receptor (beta chain) was sequenced in a study of blood T cell repertoires in COVID-19. CDR1 is SQVTM and CDR2 is ANQGSEA in the germline V gene. The ends lost 1 base at V and 4 bases at J; junction bases unmatched: 16. CDR3 size: 17 residues. Profiled with immunoSEQ multiplex PCR; TCRdb holds only in-frame clones, not every one. The sample carries 310,000 or so clones, about nine tenths recorded once. The sequence was collected from a woman in her twenties or thirties with COVID-19, enrolled during active disease. V gene TRBV29-1 combines with J gene TRBJ2-7; 7 bases are a match to TRBD1. Sequenced material: peripheral blood. CDR3: CSVEGVMARQGPYEQYF. Written as DNA, the CDR3 is TGCAGCGTTGAAGGGGTTATGGCGCGACAGGGACCATACGAGCAGTACTTC.